One and the same sample provided the 14 T cell receptor beta chains below, sequenced in a study of blood T cell repertoires in COVID-19. Data came from immunoSEQ multiplex PCR; TCRdb stores just in-frame clones and leaves some out. The repertoire consists of about 130,000 clones, with 79% occurring once and the leading ten covering 4% to 5%. The sequenced material came from peripheral blood. These receptors were obtained from a woman in her 70s with COVID-19, enrolled during active disease.

The chain has TRBV5-1 and TRBJ1-3; D unclear. The CDR3 runs to 14 residues. Per germline, CDR1 SGHRS and CDR2 YFSETQ. V shed 3 bases and J shed 2 bases, with 9 bases lying between them. The CDR3 here is CASSSTVAGNTIYF. CDR3 coding DNA: TGCGCCAGCAGCTCGACTGTAGCTGGAAACACCATATATTTT.

The gene calls are TRBV15 and TRBJ2-3, with D possibly being TRBD2 (7 bases). This CDR3 is built from 15 residues. V lost 3 bases and J lost 6, with 16 bases in between. Germline CDR1 LNHNV, CDR2 YYDKDF (reference sequence). The CDR3 sequence: CATSSWGGNSDTQYF. CDR3 in DNA: TGTGCCACCAGCAGCTGGGGGGGCAACTCGGATACGCAGTATTTT.

This clone was counted once. The chain joins TRBV20-1 to TRBJ2-1, with D uncertain. The CDR3 is 14 residues long. V was cut by 3 bases and J by 5 bases, with 14 bases left in between. Germline-derived CDR1 and CDR2 are DFQATT and SNEGSKA (reference sequence). The DNA of the CDR3 is TGCAGTGCTAGTACCCTTAGTGCGAACAATGAGCAGTTCTTC. Protein product: CSASTLSANNEQFF.

At least ten counts were recorded for this clone. J is TRBJ1-1 and V is TRBV19; no clear D gene. V was pared by 3 bases and J by 6 bases, with 11 bases between. The CDR3 spans 13 residues. Germline V CDR1 and CDR2: LNHDA, SQIVND (reference sequence). The chain's CDR3 is CASSILGGPEAFF. CDR3 nucleotides: TGTGCCAGTAGTATCCTGGGTGGGCCTGAAGCTTTCTTT.

V and J are TRBV3-1 (or the pseudogene TRBV3-2) and TRBJ2-3, with TRBD2 identical over 13 bases. CDR3 length: 17 amino acids. Looked up from germline, CDR1 is LGHDT and CDR2 is YNNKEL (reference sequence). The V gene end was trimmed by 4 bases and the J gene end by 0 bases; junction bases not matched to a gene: 4. The CDR3 is CASSRTSGGSSTDTQYF. Here the CDR3 DNA reads TGTGCCAGCAGCCGGACTAGCGGGGGAAGTAGCACAGATACGCAGTATTTT.

The chain employs TRBV28 and TRBJ1-1, with 10 bases identical to TRBD1. Germline-derived CDR1 and CDR2 are MDHEN and SYDVKM. After removal of 5 bases from V and 10 bases from J, the junction contained 16 bases not matched to a gene. The CDR3 sequence is 16 residues long. The CDR3 DNA reads as TGTGCCAGCAGTCCGTGGGCGACAGGGGGCGTCATAGGAGCTTTCTTT. This gives the protein CASSPWATGGVIGAFF.

The genes are TRBV3-1 (or the pseudogene TRBV3-2) and TRBJ1-6; TRBD1 matches at 7 bases. Per germline, CDR1 LGHDT and CDR2 YNNKEL (reference sequence). After removal of 5 bases from V and 5 bases from J, the junction contained 6 bases not matched to a gene. The CDR3 runs 15 residues. The CDR3 protein is CASSSGTVDNSPLHF. For the CDR3, the DNA is TGTGCCAGCAGCTCCGGGACAGTGGATAATTCACCCCTCCACTTT.

V is TRBV4-3 and J is TRBJ2-3, with a possible D match to TRBD2 (6 bases). This CDR3 spans 15 amino acids. Germline values: CDR1 LGHNA, CDR2 YSLEER. V lost 6 bases and J 3 bases, leaving 16 bases between the germline ends. This CDR3 is CASSRRRVGTDTQYF. As DNA, the CDR3 is TGCGCCAGCAGTCGAAGGAGGGTGGGAACAGATACGCAGTATTTT.

J is TRBJ2-5 and V is TRBV5-4; 11 nucleotides line up with TRBD2. CDR3 length equals 16 residues. V lost 4 bases, J lost 4 bases, and 9 bases stayed unmatched. Germline CDR1 SGHNT, CDR2 YYREEE (reference sequence). The CDR3 loop reads CASSGSSGGAGETQYF. In nucleotides, the CDR3 is TGTGCCAGCAGCGGAAGTAGCGGGGGGGCCGGAGAGACCCAGTACTTC.

In its sample, this clone was seen a few times. The CDR3 region is CATSRETAEQYF. CDR3 DNA sequence: TGTGCCACCAGCAGAGAGACAGCCGAGCAGTACTTC. The V and J genes are TRBV15 and TRBJ2-7; perhaps TRBD1 as D (5 bases). V dropped 0 bases and J dropped 6 bases, with 6 bases sitting between them. Germline V gives CDR1 LNHNV, CDR2 YYDKDF (reference sequence). This CDR3 contains 12 residues.

The chain combines TRBV6-4 with TRBJ1-2, with TRBD1 matching over 11 bases. This CDR3 is built from 15 residues. V dropped 6 bases and J dropped 4; count of bases not matched to a gene: 7. CDR1 is MRHNA and CDR2 is SNTAGT in the germline V gene. CDR3 region: CASSPTGQGAYGYTF. The CDR3 coding sequence is TGTGCCAGCAGCCCTACCGGACAGGGGGCCTATGGCTACACCTTC.

The chain links TRBV4-1 to TRBJ1-6; TRBD1 matches at 7 bases. This CDR3 has 14 residues. V shed 5 bases and J 13 bases; nucleotides not matched to a gene: 11. From germline, CDR1 is MGHRA and CDR2 YSYEKL. CDR3 amino acids: CASSTRDSFDPLHF. In DNA, the CDR3 is TGCGCCAGCAGCACCCGGGACAGCTTTGACCCCCTCCACTTT.

V gene TRBV12-5 combines with J gene TRBJ2-3, with a weak D call TRBD2 (5 bases). CDR1 is LGHNT and CDR2 is FRNRAP in the germline V gene. Trimming removed 1 base at V and 2 bases at J, with 10 bases between. CDR3 size: 15 residues. The CDR3 protein is CASGLGLWYTDTQYF. For the CDR3, the DNA is TGTGCTAGTGGTTTGGGACTATGGTACACAGATACGCAGTATTTT.

The chain uses TRBV5-1 and TRBJ2-1; weak D call: TRBD2 (6 bases). CDR3 size: 14 residues. Germline CDR1 and CDR2: SGHRS and YFSETQ. Trimming took 6 bases from V and 8 from J, leaving 18 bases between them. CDR3 sequence (DNA): TGCGCCAGCACCCTGGGAGGCAGGGCAGATGAGCAGTTCTTC. This sequence encodes CASTLGGRADEQFF.